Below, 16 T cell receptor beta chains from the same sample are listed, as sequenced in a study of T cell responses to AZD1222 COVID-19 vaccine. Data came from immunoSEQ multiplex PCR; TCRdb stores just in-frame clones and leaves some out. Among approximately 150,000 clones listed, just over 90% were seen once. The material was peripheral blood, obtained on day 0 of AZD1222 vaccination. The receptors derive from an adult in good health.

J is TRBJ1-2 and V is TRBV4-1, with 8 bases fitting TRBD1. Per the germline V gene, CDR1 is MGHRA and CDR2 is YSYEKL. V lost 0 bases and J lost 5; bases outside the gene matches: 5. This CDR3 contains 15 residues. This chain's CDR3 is CASSQDQGAGYGYTF. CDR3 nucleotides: TGCGCCAGCAGCCAAGATCAGGGGGCGGGTTATGGCTACACCTTC.

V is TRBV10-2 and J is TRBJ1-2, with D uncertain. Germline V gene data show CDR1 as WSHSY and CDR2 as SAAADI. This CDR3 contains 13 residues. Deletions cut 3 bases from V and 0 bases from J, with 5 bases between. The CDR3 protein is CASSEVANYGYTF. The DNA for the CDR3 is TGCGCCAGCAGTGAAGTAGCTAACTATGGCTACACCTTC.

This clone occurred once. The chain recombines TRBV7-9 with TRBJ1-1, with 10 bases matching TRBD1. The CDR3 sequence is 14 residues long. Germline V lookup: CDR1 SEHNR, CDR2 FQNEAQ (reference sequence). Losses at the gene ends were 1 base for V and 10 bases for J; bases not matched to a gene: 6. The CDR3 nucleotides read TGTGCCAGCAGCTTAGGGGGGACAGGGGCGAGAGCTTTCTTT. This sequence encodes CASSLGGTGARAFF.

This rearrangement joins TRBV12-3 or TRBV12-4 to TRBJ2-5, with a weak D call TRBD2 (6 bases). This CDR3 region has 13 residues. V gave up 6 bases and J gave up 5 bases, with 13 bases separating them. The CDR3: CASSLGEEETQYF. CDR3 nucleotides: TGTGCCAGCAGCCTAGGGGAGGAGGAGACCCAGTACTTC.

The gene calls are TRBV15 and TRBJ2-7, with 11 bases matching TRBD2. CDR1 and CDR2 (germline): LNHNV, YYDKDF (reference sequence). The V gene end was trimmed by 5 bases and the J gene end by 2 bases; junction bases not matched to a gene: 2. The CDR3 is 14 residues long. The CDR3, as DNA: TGTGCCACCAGCGGGGGACTAGCGGCCTACGAGCAGTACTTC. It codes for CATSGGLAAYEQYF.

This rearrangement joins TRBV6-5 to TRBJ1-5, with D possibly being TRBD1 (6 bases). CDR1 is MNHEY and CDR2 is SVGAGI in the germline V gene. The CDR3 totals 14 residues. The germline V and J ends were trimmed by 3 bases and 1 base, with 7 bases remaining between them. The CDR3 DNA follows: TGTGCCAGCAGTTATACAGGGAGCAATCAGCCCCAGCATTTT. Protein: CASSYTGSNQPQHF.

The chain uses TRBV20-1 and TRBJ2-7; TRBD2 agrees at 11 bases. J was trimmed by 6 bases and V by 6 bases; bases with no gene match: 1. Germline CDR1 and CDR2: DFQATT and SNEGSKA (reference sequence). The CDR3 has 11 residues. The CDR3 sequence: CSALAGAEQYF. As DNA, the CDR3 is TGCAGTGCACTAGCGGGGGCCGAGCAGTACTTC.

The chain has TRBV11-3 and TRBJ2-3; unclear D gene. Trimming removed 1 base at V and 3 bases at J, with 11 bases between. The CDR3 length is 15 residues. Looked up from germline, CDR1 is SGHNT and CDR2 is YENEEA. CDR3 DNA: TGTGCCAGCAGCTTAGGGAGTTCCCGGACAGATACGCAGTATTTT. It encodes CASSLGSSRTDTQYF.

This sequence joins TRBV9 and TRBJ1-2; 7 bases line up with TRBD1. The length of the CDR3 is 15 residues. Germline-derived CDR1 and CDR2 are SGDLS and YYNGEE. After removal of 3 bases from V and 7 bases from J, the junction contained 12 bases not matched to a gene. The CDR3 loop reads CASSAVPGTETGYTF. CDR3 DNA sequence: TGTGCCAGCAGCGCCGTGCCCGGGACAGAGACTGGCTACACCTTC.

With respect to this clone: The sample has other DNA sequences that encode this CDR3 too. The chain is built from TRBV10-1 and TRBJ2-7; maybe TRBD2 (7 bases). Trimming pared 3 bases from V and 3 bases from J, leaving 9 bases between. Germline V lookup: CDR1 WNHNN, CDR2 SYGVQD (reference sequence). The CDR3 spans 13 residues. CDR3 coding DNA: TGCGCCAGCAGTGAAGGGGGGGGCTACGAGCAGTACTTC. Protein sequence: CASSEGGGYEQYF.

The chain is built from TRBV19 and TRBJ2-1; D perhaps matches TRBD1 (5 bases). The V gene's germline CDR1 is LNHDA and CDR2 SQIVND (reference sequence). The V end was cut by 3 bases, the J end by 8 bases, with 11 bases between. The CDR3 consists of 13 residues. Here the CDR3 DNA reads TGTGCCAGTAGTATCTTAGTGGGGCATGAGCAGTTCTTC. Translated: CASSILVGHEQFF.

CDR3 DNA sequence: TGCGCCAGCAGCCCCGCAGGAGGACTAGCCTACAATGAGCAGTTCTTC. Translating gives CASSPAGGLAYNEQFF. The chain recombines TRBV5-1 with TRBJ2-1; TRBD2 aligns across 7 bases. The germline V gene has CDR1 SGHRS and CDR2 YFSETQ. Trimming took 4 bases from V and 2 from J; bases not matched to a gene: 9. CDR3 length equals 16 residues.

CDR3 DNA sequence: TGTGCCAGCAGCTTGGGACAGGGGGCGGCCAAAAACATTCAGTACTTC. It codes for CASSLGQGAAKNIQYF. The chain recombines TRBV5-4 with TRBJ2-4, with 10 positions matching TRBD1. This CDR3 comprises 16 residues. J lost 1 base, V lost 0 bases, and 1 base had no gene match. Germline V gene sequence: CDR1 SGHNT, CDR2 YYREEE (reference sequence).

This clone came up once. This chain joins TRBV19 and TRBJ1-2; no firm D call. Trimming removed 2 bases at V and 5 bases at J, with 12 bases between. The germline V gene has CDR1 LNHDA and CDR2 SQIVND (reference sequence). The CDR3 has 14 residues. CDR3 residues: CASSISADLYGYTF. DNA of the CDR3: TGTGCCAGTAGTATATCAGCCGATCTGTATGGCTACACCTTC.

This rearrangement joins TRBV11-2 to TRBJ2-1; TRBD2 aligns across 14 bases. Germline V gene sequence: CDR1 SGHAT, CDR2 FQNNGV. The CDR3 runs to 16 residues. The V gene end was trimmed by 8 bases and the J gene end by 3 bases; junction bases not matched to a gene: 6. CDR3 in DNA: TGTGCCAGCCGGGGACTAGCGGGAGCCGTCTACAATGAGCAGTTCTTC. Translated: CASRGLAGAVYNEQFF.

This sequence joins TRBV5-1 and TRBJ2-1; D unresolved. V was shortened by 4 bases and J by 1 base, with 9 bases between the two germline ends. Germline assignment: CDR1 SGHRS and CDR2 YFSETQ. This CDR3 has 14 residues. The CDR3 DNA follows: TGCGCCAGCAGCGCGGACGATTCCTACAATGAGCAGTTCTTC. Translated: CASSADDSYNEQFF.